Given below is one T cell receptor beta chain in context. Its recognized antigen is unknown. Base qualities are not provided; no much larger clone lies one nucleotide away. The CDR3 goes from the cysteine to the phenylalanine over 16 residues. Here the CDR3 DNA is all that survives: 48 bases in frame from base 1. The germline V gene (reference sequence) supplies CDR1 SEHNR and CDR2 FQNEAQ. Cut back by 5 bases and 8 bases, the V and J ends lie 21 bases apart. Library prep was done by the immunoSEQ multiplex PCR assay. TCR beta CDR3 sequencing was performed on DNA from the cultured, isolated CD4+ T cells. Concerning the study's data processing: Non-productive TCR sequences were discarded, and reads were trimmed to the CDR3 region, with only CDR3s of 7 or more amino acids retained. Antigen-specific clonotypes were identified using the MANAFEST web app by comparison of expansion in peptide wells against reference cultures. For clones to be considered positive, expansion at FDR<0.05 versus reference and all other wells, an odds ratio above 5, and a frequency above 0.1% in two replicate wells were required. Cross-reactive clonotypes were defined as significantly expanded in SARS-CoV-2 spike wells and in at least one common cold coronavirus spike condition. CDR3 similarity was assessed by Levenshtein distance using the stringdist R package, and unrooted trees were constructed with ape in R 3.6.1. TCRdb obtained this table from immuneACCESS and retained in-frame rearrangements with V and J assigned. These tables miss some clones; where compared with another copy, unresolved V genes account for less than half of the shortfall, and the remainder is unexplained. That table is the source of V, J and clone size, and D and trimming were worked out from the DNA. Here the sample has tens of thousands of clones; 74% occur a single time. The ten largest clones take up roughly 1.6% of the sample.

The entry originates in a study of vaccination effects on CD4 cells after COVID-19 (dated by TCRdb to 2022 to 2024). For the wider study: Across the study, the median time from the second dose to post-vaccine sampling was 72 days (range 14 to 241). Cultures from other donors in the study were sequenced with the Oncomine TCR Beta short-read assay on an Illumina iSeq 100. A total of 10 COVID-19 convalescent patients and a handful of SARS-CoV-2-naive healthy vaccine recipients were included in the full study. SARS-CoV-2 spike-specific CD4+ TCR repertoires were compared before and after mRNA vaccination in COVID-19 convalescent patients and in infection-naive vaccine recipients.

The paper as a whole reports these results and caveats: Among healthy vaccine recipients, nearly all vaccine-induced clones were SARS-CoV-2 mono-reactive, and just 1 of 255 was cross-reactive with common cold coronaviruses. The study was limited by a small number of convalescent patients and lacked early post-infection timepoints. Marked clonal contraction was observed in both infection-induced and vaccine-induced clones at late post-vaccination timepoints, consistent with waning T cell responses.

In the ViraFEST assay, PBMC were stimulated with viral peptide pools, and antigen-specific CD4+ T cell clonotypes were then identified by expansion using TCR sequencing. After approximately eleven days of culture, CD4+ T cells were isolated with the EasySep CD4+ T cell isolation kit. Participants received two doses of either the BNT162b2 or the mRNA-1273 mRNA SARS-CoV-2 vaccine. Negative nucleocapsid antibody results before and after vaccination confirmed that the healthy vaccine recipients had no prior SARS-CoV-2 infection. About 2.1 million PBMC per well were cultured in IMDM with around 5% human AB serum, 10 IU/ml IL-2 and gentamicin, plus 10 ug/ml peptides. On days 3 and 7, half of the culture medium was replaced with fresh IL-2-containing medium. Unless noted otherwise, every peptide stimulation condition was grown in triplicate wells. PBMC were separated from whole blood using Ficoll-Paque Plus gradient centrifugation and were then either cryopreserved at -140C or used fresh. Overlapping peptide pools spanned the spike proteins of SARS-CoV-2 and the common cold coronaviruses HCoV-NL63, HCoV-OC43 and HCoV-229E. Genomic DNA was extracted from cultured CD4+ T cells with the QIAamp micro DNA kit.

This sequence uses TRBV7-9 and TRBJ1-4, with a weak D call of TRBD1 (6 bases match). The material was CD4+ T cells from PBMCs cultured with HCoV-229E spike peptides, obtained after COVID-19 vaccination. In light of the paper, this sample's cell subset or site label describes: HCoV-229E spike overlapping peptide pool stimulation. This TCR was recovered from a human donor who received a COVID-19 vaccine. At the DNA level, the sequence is TGTGCCAGCAGCCCTTCCCCCGGGGGCGCAAGGGAAAAACTGTTTTTT. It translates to CASSPSPGGAREKLFF.